This T cell receptor (beta chain) was recovered during a study of follicular helper T cells after annual influenza vaccination (dated by TCRdb to about 2017). General notes on the study: Blood was drawn on days 0, 7 and 28 after each seasonal influenza vaccination. Some subjects were followed across successive annual vaccinations spanning the 2013-2014, 2014-2015 and 2015-2016 seasons to study recall of cTfh clones. One week after vaccination, a second recruited cohort of 11 to 12 subjects (Table S1) displayed a similar ICOS+CD38+ cTfh response. Six subjects had multi-year samples: four covered two vaccination seasons and two covered three seasons. The 2013-2014 samples were cryopreserved, while the 2015 samples were processed right after collection.

The germline V gene provides CDR1 SGHTA and CDR2 FQGTGA. There are 13 amino acids in the CDR3, from cysteine to phenylalanine inclusive. The entry retains the CDR3 DNA only, 39 bases that are in frame from base 1. V is reduced by 4 bases and J by 1 base, leaving a spacing of 7 bases between them. This clone has just a few counts. Its cognate antigen has yet to be identified. The record has no base qualities; no much larger clone is one base away. Explained via the paper, the time point label denotes: 2015-2016 season, 7 days after influenza vaccination. Seasonal inactivated influenza vaccine (Fluvarix) was administered to adults, and sorted blood CD4 subsets were tracked by TCRB sequencing before and after vaccination. To be eligible, subjects had to be community-dwelling and could not have received an influenza vaccine during the previous 6 months. Influenza vaccine contraindications, substance abuse, HIV/AIDS, active malignancy, immunomodulatory medication and active illness such as respiratory infection were included among the exclusion criteria. At each time point, somewhere between 40 and 100 mL of blood was taken. Ficoll-Paque PLUS or SepMate separation was used to isolate PBMC. As a comparison non-Tfh subset, CXCR5- memory CD4 T cells were sorted. Before DNA was extracted, the cell subsets were sorted from PBMC using a BD FACS Aria.

Preparation of the library involved the immunoSEQ multiplex PCR assay. Adaptive Biotechnologies handled the TCRB amplification, library preparation, sequencing and preliminary bioinformatics at Survey level resolution. The study's own analysis went as follows. Clonality was calculated in R as 1 minus normalized Shannon entropy, and the Gini index was calculated with the R package ineq. The overlap score was defined as the summed counts of shared sequences divided by the total counts of all sequences in both compared samples. Shared-clonotype significance used Fisher's exact test assuming a theoretical repertoire of 10^7 TCRB sequences. TCRdb took over this immuneACCESS table, retaining in-frame rearrangements with V and J assigned. Such tables are incomplete; in checked studies, under half of the missing clones stem from an unresolved V gene, and the remainder is unexplained. Clonal size and the V and J genes are those of that table, whereas D and trimming came from the DNA. The sample table shows 5,500 to 7,500 clones, and roughly 80% are seen once. The ten largest account for 0.5% to 0.6% of the sample.

The study at large found these results: Day 7 ICOS+CD38+ clones were most often found later in ICOS-CD38- cTfh, suggesting that subset may serve as a memory reservoir. Rare clonotypes could not be sampled because productive TCRB sequences were recovered from only about 9.5-23% of the analyzed cells. ICOS+CD38+ cTfh clonality correlated with the frequency of that population, and its change correlated with the change in circulating plasmablast frequency. In evaluating whether influenza clones were enriched, the possibility that the far larger non-cTfh compartments were undersampled could not be ruled out. A recurrent oligoclonal ICOS+CD38+ cTfh response containing tetramer and AIM influenza-specific clonotypes was recalled by successive annual vaccinations.

The sequence links TRBV7-3 to TRBJ1-1, with the D gene not clear enough to name. This TCR came from an adult who received the influenza vaccine. The sequencing used CXCR5- memory CD4+ T cells sorted from blood, collected 7 days after influenza vaccination. The cell subset or site label on this specimen signifies: CXCR5- memory CD4 T cells. The bases read TGTGCCAGCAGCTCGAACACGAACACTGAAGCTTTCTTT. The encoded protein is CASSSNTNTEAFF.